The 6 T cell receptor beta chains below all came from one sample that was sequenced in a study of shared clonotypes between healthy human individuals. Libraries were prepared by immunoSEQ multiplex PCR; TCRdb keeps only in-frame clonotypes and omits some of them. The sample lists over 850,000 clones, 70% to 80% seen once, with roughly 0.57% in the top ten. Sequencing was performed on memory CD4+ T cells from PBMCs. Noted subset: CD45RA-negative fraction. Receptors originate from a man in his late teens or twenties in good health. Some clones in this sample may be carry-over from other donors' samples.

The sample holds one count of this clone. The chain is built from TRBV27 and TRBJ1-1; TRBD1 agrees at 8 bases. V shed 2 bases and J 5 bases; nucleotides not matched to a gene: 16. Germline V lookup: CDR1 MNHEY, CDR2 SMNVEV (reference sequence). This CDR3 is built from 18 residues. CDR3 nucleotide sequence: TGTGCCAGCAGTTTAAGGGATTCAGGGGGCTCGAGGAGGACTGAAGCTTTCTTT. Its translation is CASSLRDSGGSRRTEAFF.

The chain couples TRBV6-4 to TRBJ2-3; TRBD2 aligns across 8 bases. The germline V gene encodes CDR1 MRHNA and CDR2 SNTAGT. This CDR3 has 14 amino acids. The ends lost 0 bases at V and 5 bases at J; junction bases unmatched: 1. Written as DNA, the CDR3 is TGTGCCAGCAGTGACTCTCTAGCGGGAGATACGCAGTATTTT. Its translation is CASSDSLAGDTQYF.

This clone was picked up many times. The chain employs TRBV5-1 and TRBJ1-2; no reliable D call. Germline assignment: CDR1 SGHRS and CDR2 YFSETQ. This CDR3 is built from 13 residues. Trimming removed 4 bases at V and 3 bases at J, with 10 bases between. CDR3 region: CASSQQEDYGYTF. The DNA of the CDR3 is TGCGCCAGCAGCCAGCAGGAAGACTATGGCTACACCTTC.

As concerns this clone: A read error likely explains this, since a far larger clone differs by one base. This sequence joins TRBV30 and TRBJ1-1, with D possibly being TRBD1 (6 bases). The V gene's germline CDR1 is GTSNPN and CDR2 SVGIG (reference sequence). This CDR3 region has 16 residues. The CDR3 loop is CAWTPRFLGRGTEALF. The CDR3 coding sequence is TGTGCCTGGACCCCAAGGTTTTTGGGCAGGGGCACTGAAGCTCTCTTT.

The CDR3 region has the DNA TGTGCCAGCTCACCACTAACGATAGCGGGAGCTATTGAGCAGTTCTTC. Translation: CASSPLTIAGAIEQFF. This chain connects TRBV18 to TRBJ2-1; 9 positions agree with TRBD2. Germline CDR1 is KGHSH and CDR2 is LQKENI. This CDR3 region has 16 residues. The V segment lost 1 base and the J segment 9 bases; nucleotides outside the gene matches: 10.

This clone was observed a single time. V is TRBV5-6 and J is TRBJ1-5, with 8 bases identical to TRBD1. CDR1 and CDR2 from the germline V gene are SGHDT and YYEEEE. The V and J ends lost 2 bases and 6 bases, in that order; junction bases with no gene match: 7. The CDR3 runs to 15 residues. The CDR3 loop reads CASSFFQGAAQPQHF. The CDR3 DNA reads as TGTGCCAGCAGCTTTTTCCAGGGGGCAGCTCAGCCCCAGCATTTT.